The entry below describes one TCR beta chain. The antigen is unknown. The primer mix had 60 Vbeta and 13 Jbeta primers. The data were produced by immunoSEQ multiplex PCR, yet TCRdb's version contains in-frame clones alone and is incomplete. Among 160,000 or so clones, about 88% were seen once, and the ten largest hold roughly 2.4%. These data originate in a study of cytomegalovirus exposure and HLA in healthy donors. The V end lost 5 bases, the J end lost 7 bases, and 18 bases lay between the germline ends. Germline CDR1 reads SGHTA; CDR2 reads FQGNSA. This CDR3 contains 16 residues. Whole-study results and caveats: According to a later analysis, most TCR beta chains associated with CMV appeared HLA-restricted. The availability of immune exposure information extended only to CMV serostatus. The study put 150 to 200 TCR beta chains on its list as cytomegalovirus-associated.

The V gene is TRBV7-2, the J gene TRBJ1-6; maybe TRBD1 (5 bases). This clonotype was obtained from a woman under 30 in good health and CMV-seronegative. Sequenced sample: PBMCs. The CDR3 protein is CASSLYATGANSPLHF. CDR3 coding DNA: TGTGCCAGCAGCCTATACGCGACTGGGGCCAATTCACCCCTCCACTTT.